The 12 T cell receptor beta chains reported below all come from one sample, sequenced in a study of T cell responses to AZD1222 COVID-19 vaccine. The method was immunoSEQ multiplex PCR; TCRdb's version includes in-frame clones alone and lacks a portion of them. The sample includes 130,000 or so clones, under 90% of them seen just once. Here the sequenced sample was peripheral blood, taken on day 0 of AZD1222 vaccination. The origin of the receptors is an adult in good health.

This CDR3 is CASSLGHSSTEAFF. DNA for the CDR3: TGTGCCAGCAGCCTCGGACATTCCTCCACTGAAGCTTTCTTT. The rearrangement uses TRBV7-2 and TRBJ1-1; tentative D call: TRBD1 (5 bases). The CDR3 extends over 14 amino acids. V gave up 5 bases and J gave up 4 bases, with 14 bases separating them. CDR1 SGHTA and CDR2 FQGNSA come from the germline V gene.

This clone occurred a few times. This same CDR3 is encoded by further DNA sequences in the sample. The genes are TRBV12-3 or TRBV12-4 and TRBJ1-6; no clear D gene. Trimming removed 5 bases at V and 7 bases at J, with 6 bases between. The CDR3 totals 12 residues. The DNA for the CDR3 is TGTGCCAGCAGTCCCTCGAATTCACCCCTCCACTTT. It specifies CASSPSNSPLHF.

The chain recombines TRBV3-1 (or the pseudogene TRBV3-2) with TRBJ1-5, with D possibly TRBD1 on 5 matching bases. V lost 0 bases to trimming and J lost 11 bases, with 11 bases between them. This CDR3 spans 13 amino acids. CDR1 LGHDT and CDR2 YNNKEL come from the germline V gene (reference sequence). This CDR3 reads CASSQDRGDAQHF. CDR3 DNA: TGTGCCAGCAGCCAAGATCGGGGGGATGCCCAGCATTTT.

The chain recombines TRBV5-5 with TRBJ1-2; weak D call: TRBD1 (6 bases). Trimming took off 4 bases at V and 1 base at J, with 8 bases between the two ends. The CDR3 sequence is 13 residues long. Germline values: CDR1 SGHKS, CDR2 YYEKEE (reference sequence). Here the CDR3 reads CASSLDSNYGYTF. For the CDR3, the DNA is TGTGCCAGCAGCCTGGACAGTAACTATGGCTACACCTTC. The full variable domain, with the rest looked up from reference TRBV5-5 and TRBJ1-2, is DAGVTQSPTHLIKTRGQQVTLRCSPISGHKSVSWYQQVLGQGPQFIFQYYEKEERGRGNFPDRFSARQFPNYSSELNVNALLLGDSALYLCASSLDSNYGYTFGSGTRLTVV.

This chain connects TRBV3-1 (or the pseudogene TRBV3-2) to TRBJ2-7, with D uncertain. The CDR3 is 11 residues long. Looked up from germline, CDR1 is LGHDT and CDR2 is YNNKEL (reference sequence). Between the trimmed V and J ends, which lost 1 base and 2 bases, there was a span of 0 bases. This CDR3 reads CASSQAYEQYF. DNA for the CDR3: TGTGCCAGCAGCCAAGCCTACGAGCAGTACTTC.

This chain links TRBV5-5 with TRBJ2-7; D remains unclear. Between the trimmed V and J ends, which lost 4 bases and 1 base, there was a span of 15 bases. CDR1 and CDR2 (germline): SGHKS, YYEKEE (reference sequence). This CDR3 is built from 15 residues. CDR3 in amino acids: CASSPVVGSSYEQYF. For the CDR3, the DNA is TGTGCCAGCAGCCCCGTCGTCGGCAGTTCCTACGAGCAGTACTTC.

The chain carries TRBV6-2 or TRBV6-3 and TRBJ1-2; D not certain. Trimming took off 6 bases at V and 0 bases at J, with 14 bases between the two ends. CDR3 size: 15 residues. CDR1 is MNHEY, CDR2 SVGEGT, per germline. CDR3 nucleotides: TGTGCCAGCAGCAACACGATAACAGCTAACTATGGCTACACCTTC. Protein sequence: CASSNTITANYGYTF.

The CDR3 spells CASKAGGKDGEQFF. Here the CDR3 DNA reads TGCGCCAGCAAAGCCGGAGGGAAGGACGGTGAGCAGTTCTTC. This chain links TRBV10-1 with TRBJ2-1, with D possibly matching TRBD2 (6 bases). Germline V gene sequence: CDR1 WNHNN, CDR2 SYGVQD (reference sequence). This CDR3 is 14 amino acids long. V shed 7 bases and J shed 9 bases, with 19 bases lying between them.

V is TRBV27 and J is TRBJ2-3; D gene unclear. This CDR3 comprises 12 residues. Per germline, CDR1 MNHEY and CDR2 SMNVEV (reference sequence). Trimming took 8 bases from V and 7 from J, leaving 13 bases between them. CDR3 protein: CASGLDFNTQYF. CDR3 coding DNA: TGTGCCAGCGGTCTCGATTTTAATACGCAGTATTTT.

The chain links TRBV10-1 to TRBJ2-1; TRBD2 aligns across 7 bases. The CDR3 totals 12 residues. The V gene's germline CDR1 is WNHNN and CDR2 SYGVQD (reference sequence). After removal of 5 bases from V and 5 bases from J, the junction contained 0 bases not matched to a gene. In DNA, the CDR3 is TGCGCCAGCAGTCTAGCGGACAATGAGCAGTTCTTC. Its protein is CASSLADNEQFF.

The V and J genes are TRBV7-3 and TRBJ2-7; D is possibly TRBD1 (5 bases). CDR1 and CDR2 (germline): SGHTA, FQGTGA. The V end lost 4 bases, the J end lost 4 bases, and 20 bases lay between the germline ends. The CDR3 has 16 amino acids. CDR3 in DNA: TGTGCCAGCAGCTATTTTTGGGGCGACGGACAATACGAGCAGTACTTC. As protein: CASSYFWGDGQYEQYF.

This chain uses TRBV30 with TRBJ2-2, with D perhaps matching TRBD1 or TRBD2 (5 bases each). V was shortened by 4 bases and J by 5 bases, with 26 bases between the two germline ends. The CDR3 is 18 amino acids. From germline, CDR1 is GTSNPN and CDR2 SVGIG (reference sequence). CDR3 residues: CAWTSATGRPWGTGELFF. As DNA, the CDR3 is TGTGCCTGGACTTCAGCTACGGGTCGGCCCTGGGGGACCGGGGAGCTGTTTTTT.